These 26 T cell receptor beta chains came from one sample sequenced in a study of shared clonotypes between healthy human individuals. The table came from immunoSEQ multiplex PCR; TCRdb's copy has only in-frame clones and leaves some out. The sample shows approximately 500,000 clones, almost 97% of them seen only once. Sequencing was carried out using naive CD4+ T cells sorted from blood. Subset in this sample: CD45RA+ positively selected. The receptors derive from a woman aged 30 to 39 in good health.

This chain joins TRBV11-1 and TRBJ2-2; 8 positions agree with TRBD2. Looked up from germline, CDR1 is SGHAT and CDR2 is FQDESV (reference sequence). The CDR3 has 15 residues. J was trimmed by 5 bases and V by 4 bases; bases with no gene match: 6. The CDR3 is CASSSFGTRTGELFF. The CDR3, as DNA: TGTGCCAGCAGCTCCTTCGGGACTAGAACCGGGGAGCTGTTTTTT.

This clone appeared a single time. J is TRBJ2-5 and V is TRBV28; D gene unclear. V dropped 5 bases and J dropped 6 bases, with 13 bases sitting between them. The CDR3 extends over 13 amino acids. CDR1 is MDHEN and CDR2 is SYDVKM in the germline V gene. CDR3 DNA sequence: TGTGCCAGCAGTGGGCCCAATGCGAAGACCCAGTACTTC. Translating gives CASSGPNAKTQYF.

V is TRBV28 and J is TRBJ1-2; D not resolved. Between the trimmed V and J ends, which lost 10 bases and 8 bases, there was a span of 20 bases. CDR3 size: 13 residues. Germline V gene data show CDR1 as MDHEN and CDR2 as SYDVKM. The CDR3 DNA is TGTGCCACCCGGGGAGAGGGTCCTGGGGGCTACACCTTC. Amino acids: CATRGEGPGGYTF.

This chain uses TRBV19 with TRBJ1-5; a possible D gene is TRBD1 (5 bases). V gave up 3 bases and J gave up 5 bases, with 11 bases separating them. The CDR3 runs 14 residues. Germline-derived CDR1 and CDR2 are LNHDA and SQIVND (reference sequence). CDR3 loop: CASSISSGYQPQHF. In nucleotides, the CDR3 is TGTGCCAGTAGTATTTCTTCAGGGTATCAGCCCCAGCATTTT.

Written as DNA, the CDR3 is TGTGCCATACCTAGACAGGGCCCCACCACTGAAGCTTTCTTT. Residues: CAIPRQGPTTEAFF. The chain combines TRBV18 with TRBJ1-1, with 7 nucleotides matching TRBD1. Germline V gene data show CDR1 as KGHSH and CDR2 as LQKENI. Unmatched junction bases numbered 12, after V lost 10 bases and J lost 4 bases. The CDR3 has 14 residues.

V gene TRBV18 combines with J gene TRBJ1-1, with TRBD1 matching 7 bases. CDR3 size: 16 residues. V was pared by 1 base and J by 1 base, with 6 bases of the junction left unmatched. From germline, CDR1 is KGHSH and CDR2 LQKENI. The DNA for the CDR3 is TGTGCCAGCTCACCACGAGGGGGCGGGAGGAACACTGAAGCTTTCTTT. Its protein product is CASSPRGGGRNTEAFF.

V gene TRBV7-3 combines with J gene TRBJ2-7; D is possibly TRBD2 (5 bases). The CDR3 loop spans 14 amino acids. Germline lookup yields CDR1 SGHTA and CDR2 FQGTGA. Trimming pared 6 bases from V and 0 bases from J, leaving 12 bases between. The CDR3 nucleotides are TGTGCCAGCAGTCGGGATGCAAGCTCCTACGAGCAGTACTTC. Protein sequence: CASSRDASSYEQYF.

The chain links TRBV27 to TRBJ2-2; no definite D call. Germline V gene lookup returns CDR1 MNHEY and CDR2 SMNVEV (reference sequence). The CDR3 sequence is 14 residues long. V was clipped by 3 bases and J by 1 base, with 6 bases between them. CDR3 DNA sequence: TGTGCCAGCAGTTTTCGAGTGAACACCGGGGAGCTGTTTTTT. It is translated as CASSFRVNTGELFF.

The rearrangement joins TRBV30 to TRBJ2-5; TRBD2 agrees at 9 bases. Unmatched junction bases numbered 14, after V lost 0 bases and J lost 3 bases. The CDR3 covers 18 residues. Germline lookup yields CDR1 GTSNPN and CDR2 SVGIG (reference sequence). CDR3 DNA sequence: TGTGCCTGGAGTGTAGGGCCTGGTCGCGGGGGGGGTGAAGAGACCCAGTACTTC. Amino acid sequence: CAWSVGPGRGGGEETQYF.

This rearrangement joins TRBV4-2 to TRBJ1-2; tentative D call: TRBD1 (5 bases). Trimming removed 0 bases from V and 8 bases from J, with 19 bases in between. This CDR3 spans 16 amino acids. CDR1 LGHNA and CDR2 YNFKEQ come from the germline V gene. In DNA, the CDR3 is TGTGCCAGCAGCCAAGATAGTCCAGGAGGGGCTGGGGGCTACACCTTC. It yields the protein CASSQDSPGGAGGYTF.

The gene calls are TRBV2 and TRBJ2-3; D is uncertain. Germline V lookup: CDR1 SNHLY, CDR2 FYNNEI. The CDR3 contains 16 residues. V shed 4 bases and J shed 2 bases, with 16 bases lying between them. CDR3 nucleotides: TGTGCCAGCAGTGTTGGCGTTAGCCAGGTCACAGATACGCAGTATTTT. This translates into CASSVGVSQVTDTQYF.

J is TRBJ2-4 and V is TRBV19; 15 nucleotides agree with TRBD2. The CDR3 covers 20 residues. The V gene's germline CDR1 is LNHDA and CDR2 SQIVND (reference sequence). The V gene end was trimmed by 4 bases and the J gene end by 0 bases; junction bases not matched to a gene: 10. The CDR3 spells CASSRRTSGRGTGAKNIQYF. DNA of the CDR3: TGTGCCAGTAGTAGAAGGACTAGCGGGAGGGGTACCGGAGCCAAAAACATTCAGTACTTC.

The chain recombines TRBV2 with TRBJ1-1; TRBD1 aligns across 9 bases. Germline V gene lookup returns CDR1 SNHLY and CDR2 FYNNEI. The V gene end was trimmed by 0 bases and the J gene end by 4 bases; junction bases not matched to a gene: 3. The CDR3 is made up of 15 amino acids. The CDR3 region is CASSEASTGGTEAFF. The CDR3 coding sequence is TGTGCCAGCAGTGAAGCGTCGACAGGGGGCACTGAAGCTTTCTTT.

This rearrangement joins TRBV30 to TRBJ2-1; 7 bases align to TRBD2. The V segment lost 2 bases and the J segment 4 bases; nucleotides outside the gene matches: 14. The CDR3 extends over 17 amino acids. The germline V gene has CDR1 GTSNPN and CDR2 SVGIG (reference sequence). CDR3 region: CAWSIHYGGLGYNEQFF. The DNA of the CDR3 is TGTGCCTGGAGTATACATTACGGTGGACTAGGGTACAATGAGCAGTTCTTC.

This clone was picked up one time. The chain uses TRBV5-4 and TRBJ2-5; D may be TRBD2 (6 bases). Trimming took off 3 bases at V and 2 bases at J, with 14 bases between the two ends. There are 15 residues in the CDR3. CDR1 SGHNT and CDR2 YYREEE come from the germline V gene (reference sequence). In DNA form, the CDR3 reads TGTGCCAGCAGCTCCCGGGGGTCGGGGCAAGAGACCCAGTACTTC. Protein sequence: CASSSRGSGQETQYF. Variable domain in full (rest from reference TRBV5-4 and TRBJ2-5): ETGVTQSPTHLIKTRGQQVTLRCSSQSGHNTVSWYQQALGQGPQFIFQYYREEENGRGNFPPRFSGLQFPNYSSELNVNALELDDSALYLCASSSRGSGQETQYFGPGTRLLVL.

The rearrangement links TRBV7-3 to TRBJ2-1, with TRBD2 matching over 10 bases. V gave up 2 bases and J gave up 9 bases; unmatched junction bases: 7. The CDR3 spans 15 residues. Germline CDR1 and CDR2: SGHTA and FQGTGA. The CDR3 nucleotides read TGTGCCAGCAGCTTAGTCGCTAGCGGGAGTACTGAGCAGTTCTTC. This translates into CASSLVASGSTEQFF.

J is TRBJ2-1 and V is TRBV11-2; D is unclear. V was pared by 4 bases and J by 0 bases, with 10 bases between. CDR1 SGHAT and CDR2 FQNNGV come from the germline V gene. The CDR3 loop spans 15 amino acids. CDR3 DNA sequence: TGTGCCAGCAGCTCTTCTTCCCTCTCCTACAATGAGCAGTTCTTC. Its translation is CASSSSSLSYNEQFF. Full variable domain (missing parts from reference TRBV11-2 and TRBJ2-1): EAGVAQSPRYKIIEKRQSVAFWCNPISGHATLYWYQQILGQGPKLLIQFQNNGVVDDSQLPKDRFSAERLKGVDSTLKIQPAKLEDSAVYLCASSSSSLSYNEQFFGPGTRLTVL.

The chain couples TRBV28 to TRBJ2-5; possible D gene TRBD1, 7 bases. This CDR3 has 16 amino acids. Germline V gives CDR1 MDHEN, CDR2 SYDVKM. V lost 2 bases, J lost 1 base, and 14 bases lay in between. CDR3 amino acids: CASSLGGGLGQETQYF. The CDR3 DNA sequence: TGTGCCAGCAGTTTAGGAGGGGGCTTAGGCCAAGAGACCCAGTACTTC.

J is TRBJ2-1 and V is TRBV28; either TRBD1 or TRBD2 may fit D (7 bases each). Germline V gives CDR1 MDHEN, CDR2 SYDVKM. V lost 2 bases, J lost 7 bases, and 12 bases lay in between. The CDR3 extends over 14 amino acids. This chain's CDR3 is CASSLIQGGNEQFF. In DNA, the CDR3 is TGTGCCAGCAGTTTAATTCAGGGGGGGAATGAGCAGTTCTTC.

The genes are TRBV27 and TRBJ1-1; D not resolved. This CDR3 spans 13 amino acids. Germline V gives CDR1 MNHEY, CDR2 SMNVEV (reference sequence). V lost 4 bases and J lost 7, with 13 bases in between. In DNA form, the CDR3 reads TGTGCCAGCAGTTCCGTCCCTTCGGGTGAAGCTTTCTTT. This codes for CASSSVPSGEAFF.

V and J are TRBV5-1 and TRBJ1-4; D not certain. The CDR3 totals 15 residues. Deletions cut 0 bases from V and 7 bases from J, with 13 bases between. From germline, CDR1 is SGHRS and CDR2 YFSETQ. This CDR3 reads CASSLGGRISEKLFF. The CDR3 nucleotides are TGCGCCAGCAGCTTGGGTGGGCGAATTAGTGAAAAACTGTTTTTT.

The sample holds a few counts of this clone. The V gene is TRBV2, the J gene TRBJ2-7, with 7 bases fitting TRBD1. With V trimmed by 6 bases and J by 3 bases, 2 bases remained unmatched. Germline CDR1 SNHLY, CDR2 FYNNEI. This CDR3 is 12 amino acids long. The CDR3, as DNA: TGTGCCAGCAGACGACAGGGCTACGAGCAGTACTTC. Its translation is CASRRQGYEQYF.

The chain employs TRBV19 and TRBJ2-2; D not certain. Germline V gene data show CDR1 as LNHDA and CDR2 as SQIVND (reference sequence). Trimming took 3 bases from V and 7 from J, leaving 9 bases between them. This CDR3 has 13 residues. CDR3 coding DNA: TGTGCCAGTAGTATCAAGGGCTTCGGGGAGCTGTTTTTT. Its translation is CASSIKGFGELFF. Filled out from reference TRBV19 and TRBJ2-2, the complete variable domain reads DGGITQSPKYLFRKEGQNVTLSCEQNLNHDAMYWYRQDPGQGLRLIYYSQIVNDFQKGDIAEGYSVSREKKESFPLTVTSAQKNPTAFYLCASSIKGFGELFFGEGSRLTVL.

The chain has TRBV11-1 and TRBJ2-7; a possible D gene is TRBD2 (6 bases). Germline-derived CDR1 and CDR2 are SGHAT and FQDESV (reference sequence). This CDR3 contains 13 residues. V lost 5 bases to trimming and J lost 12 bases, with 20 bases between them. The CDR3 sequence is CASSPGVPSLRYF. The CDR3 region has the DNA TGTGCCAGCAGCCCGGGAGTTCCTTCTTTGAGGTACTTC.

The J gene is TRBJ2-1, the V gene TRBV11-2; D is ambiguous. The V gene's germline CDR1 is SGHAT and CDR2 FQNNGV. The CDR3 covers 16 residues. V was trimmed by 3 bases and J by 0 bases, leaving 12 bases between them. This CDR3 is CASSFVPAPSYNEQFF. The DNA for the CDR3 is TGTGCCAGCAGCTTTGTCCCGGCGCCCTCCTACAATGAGCAGTTCTTC.

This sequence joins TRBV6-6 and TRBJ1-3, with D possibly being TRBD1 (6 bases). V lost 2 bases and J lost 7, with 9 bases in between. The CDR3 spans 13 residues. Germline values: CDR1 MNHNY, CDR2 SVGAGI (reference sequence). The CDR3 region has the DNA TGTGCCAGCAGTTACCCGGGGGCGAACACCATATATTTT. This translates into CASSYPGANTIYF.